The 30 T cell receptor beta chains below were found in one sample sequenced in a study of shared clonotypes between healthy human individuals. The table came from immunoSEQ multiplex PCR; TCRdb's copy has only in-frame clones and leaves some out. Of 2 million to 2.5 million clones in the sample, roughly 95% were seen once. Specimen: naive CD4+ T cells sorted from blood. As to subset: CD45RA+ positively selected. The receptors stem from a man aged 18 to 29 in good health.

This chain links TRBV18 with TRBJ1-1; D is possibly TRBD1 (6 bases). Germline V gene lookup returns CDR1 KGHSH and CDR2 LQKENI. The CDR3 length is 13 residues. V was cut by 3 bases and J by 3 bases, with 8 bases left in between. CDR3 sequence (DNA): TGTGCCAGCTCACCCGCAGGGGACACTGAAGCTTTCTTT. This encodes CASSPAGDTEAFF. The full variable domain, with the rest looked up from reference TRBV18 and TRBJ1-1, is NAGVMQNPRHLVRRRGQEARLRCSPMKGHSHVYWYRQLPEEGLKFMVYLQKENIIDESGMPKERFSAEFPKEGPSILRIQQVVRGDSAAYFCASSPAGDTEAFFGQGTRLTVV.

The V call is TRBV6-6, the J call TRBJ2-7; 8 positions agree with TRBD1. Germline CDR1 is MNHNY and CDR2 is SVGAGI (reference sequence). The V and J ends lost 2 bases and 3 bases, in that order; junction bases with no gene match: 3. The CDR3 loop spans 14 amino acids. The CDR3 DNA reads as TGTGCCAGCAGTTACCCAGGGACAGGCTACGAGCAGTACTTC. It translates to CASSYPGTGYEQYF.

About this clone itself: Distinct nucleotide sequences in the sample also encode this CDR3. The V gene is TRBV28, the J gene TRBJ2-7, with 10 positions matching TRBD1. Trimming at V came to 8 bases and at J to 2 bases, leaving 6 bases not matched to a gene. CDR1 is MDHEN, CDR2 SYDVKM, per germline. This CDR3 is 14 amino acids long. The CDR3 sequence is CASRRDRGTYEQYF. In DNA, the CDR3 is TGTGCCAGCCGCCGGGACAGGGGCACCTACGAGCAGTACTTC.

The chain links TRBV4-1 to TRBJ2-1, with 11 bases that match TRBD2. The trim removed 4 bases at V and 6 bases at J, leaving 8 bases unmatched. Germline V gives CDR1 MGHRA, CDR2 YSYEKL. This CDR3 is 16 amino acids long. CDR3 sequence (DNA): TGCGCCAGCAGCCTATTAGCGGGGGGGCCTGGCAATGAGCAGTTCTTC. Its translation is CASSLLAGGPGNEQFF.

The chain recombines TRBV19 with TRBJ2-2; a possible D gene is TRBD1 (6 bases). The V gene's germline CDR1 is LNHDA and CDR2 SQIVND (reference sequence). Trimming cost V 5 bases and J 4 bases, with 11 bases left between them. The CDR3 has 14 residues. This CDR3 is CASSAPDSTGELFF. CDR3 nucleotide sequence: TGTGCCAGTAGTGCGCCGGACAGCACCGGGGAGCTGTTTTTT.

The table lists this clone with a count of one. This sequence joins TRBV2 and TRBJ2-5; D is possibly TRBD2 (6 bases). The DNA end lines up better with TRBJ2-7; the J call may be wrong. The CDR3 contains 11 residues. The germline gives CDR1 SNHLY, CDR2 FYNNEI. For the CDR3, the DNA is TGTGCCAGCGGAGGGCCTAACGAGCAGTACTTC. This encodes CASGGPNEQYF.

V usage is TRBV11-2 and J usage is TRBJ2-1; 7 positions match TRBD1. CDR1 SGHAT and CDR2 FQNNGV come from the germline V gene. With 4 bases clipped from V and 5 bases from J, the junction kept 2 bases outside the gene matches. The CDR3 is 13 amino acids. The chain's CDR3 is CASSSDRNNEQFF. In nucleotides, the CDR3 is TGTGCCAGCAGCTCGGACAGGAACAATGAGCAGTTCTTC.

V and J are TRBV6-6 and TRBJ1-6, with 7 nucleotides matching TRBD1. The CDR3 totals 16 residues. Per the germline V gene, CDR1 is MNHNY and CDR2 is SVGAGI (reference sequence). With 6 bases clipped from V and 0 bases from J, the junction kept 5 bases outside the gene matches. CDR3 DNA: TGTGCCAGCAGCTTGACAGGGAGCTCCTATAATTCACCCCTCCACTTT. This encodes CASSLTGSSYNSPLHF.

J is TRBJ1-2 and V is TRBV5-1, with D possibly TRBD1 on 6 matching bases. This CDR3 is 15 amino acids long. The V gene's germline CDR1 is SGHRS and CDR2 YFSETQ. Trimming shortened V by 4 bases and J by 4 bases, and 17 bases separated the two germline ends. CDR3 sequence: CASSHQGFGSYGYTF. CDR3 DNA sequence: TGCGCCAGCAGCCACCAGGGGTTCGGGAGCTATGGCTACACCTTC.

Only one count was recorded for this clone. The CDR3 DNA follows: TGTGCCAGCAGCTCGAGGCTCAGGGTTCAGCCCCAGCATTTT. It translates to CASSSRLRVQPQHF. The chain joins TRBV5-6 to TRBJ1-5; TRBD1 might be the D (5 bases). The V and J ends lost 3 bases and 6 bases respectively, with 13 bases between them. The CDR3 spans 14 residues. Germline V lookup: CDR1 SGHDT, CDR2 YYEEEE.

Remarks on this clone: Other DNA sequences from this sample encode an identical CDR3 as well. In DNA form, the CDR3 reads TGTGCCAGCAGTTACTCGAGTAGCTACGAGCAGTACTTC. Residues: CASSYSSSYEQYF. V gene TRBV6-5 combines with J gene TRBJ2-7; D is unclear. The V gene lost 0 bases and the J gene lost 3 bases, with 6 bases spanning the gap. The CDR3 sequence is 13 residues long. The germline V gene encodes CDR1 MNHEY and CDR2 SVGAGI.

The chain couples TRBV7-3 to TRBJ2-1; no clear D. The CDR3 totals 13 residues. Trimming removed 1 base from V and 8 bases from J, with 9 bases in between. CDR1 SGHTA and CDR2 FQGTGA come from the germline V gene. CDR3 DNA sequence: TGTGCCAGCAGCTTAAGCCCAAGGGATGAGCAGTTCTTC. Protein: CASSLSPRDEQFF.

J is TRBJ1-6 and V is TRBV27, with TRBD1 matching 9 bases. V was pared by 6 bases and J by 1 base, with 7 bases of the junction left unmatched. This CDR3 contains 17 residues. Germline loops: CDR1 MNHEY, CDR2 SMNVEV (reference sequence). CDR3 bases: TGTGCCAGCAGAATACAGGGGGCGGGTTCCTATAATTCACCCCTCCACTTT. This codes for CASRIQGAGSYNSPLHF.

The chain links TRBV11-2 to TRBJ2-7; D is ambiguous. Trimming took 1 base from V and 3 from J, leaving 7 bases between them. Germline CDR1 is SGHAT and CDR2 is FQNNGV. CDR3 size: 13 residues. CDR3 nucleotides: TGTGCCAGCAGCTTAGTACCGAGCTACGAGCAGTACTTC. It yields the protein CASSLVPSYEQYF.

The chain is built from TRBV5-6 and TRBJ2-5, with D maybe TRBD2 (5 bases). This CDR3 region has 13 residues. The ends were cut back, 4 bases at V and 2 bases at J, with 9 bases in the middle. Germline-derived CDR1 and CDR2 are SGHDT and YYEEEE. The CDR3 DNA sequence: TGTGCCAGCAGCCAGCGGATGCAAGAGACCCAGTACTTC. Its protein product is CASSQRMQETQYF.

This clone was recorded once. J is TRBJ1-6 and V is TRBV28; D not resolved. Germline CDR1 and CDR2: MDHEN and SYDVKM. V was trimmed by 6 bases and J by 2 bases, leaving 8 bases between them. This CDR3 is built from 14 residues. The CDR3 DNA sequence: TGTGCCAGCAGCCCTCCAACCTATAATTCACCCCTCCACTTT. It yields the protein CASSPPTYNSPLHF.

This chain uses TRBV10-1 with TRBJ2-3, with 13 bases matching TRBD2. J lost 2 bases, V lost 2 bases, and 7 bases had no gene match. Germline CDR1 and CDR2: WNHNN and SYGVQD (reference sequence). The CDR3 loop spans 18 amino acids. CDR3 in amino acids: CASSETGLAGPLTDTQYF. The CDR3, as DNA: TGCGCCAGCAGTGAGACGGGACTAGCGGGACCTCTCACAGATACGCAGTATTTT.

The V and J genes are TRBV10-3 and TRBJ2-2; the match to TRBD2 covers 7 bases. Trimming at V came to 3 bases and at J to 5 bases, leaving 12 bases not matched to a gene. The CDR3 consists of 17 residues. Germline V gene lookup returns CDR1 ENHRY and CDR2 SYGVKD. In nucleotides, the CDR3 is TGTGCCATCAGTGAAGCTAGCGGATTGGGATTGACCGGGGAGCTGTTTTTT. Residues: CAISEASGLGLTGELFF.

V is TRBV4-3 and J is TRBJ1-1, with D perhaps TRBD1 (6 bases). CDR3 length: 15 residues. Per the germline V gene, CDR1 is LGHNA and CDR2 is YSLEER. Between the trimmed V and J ends, which lost 3 bases and 6 bases, there was a span of 17 bases. In nucleotides, the CDR3 is TGCGCCAGCAGCCAGGGAACAGGGTATAAGTCTGAAGCTTTCTTT. Amino acid sequence: CASSQGTGYKSEAFF.

The chain joins TRBV10-3 to TRBJ2-2; D remains ambiguous. Germline loops: CDR1 ENHRY, CDR2 SYGVKD. V shed 0 bases and J shed 0 bases, with 8 bases lying between them. This CDR3 comprises 16 residues. CDR3 region: CAISESFAPNTGELFF. In DNA form, the CDR3 reads TGTGCCATCAGTGAGTCTTTTGCCCCGAACACCGGGGAGCTGTTTTTT.

The chain recombines TRBV5-1 with TRBJ2-5; 10 bases are a match to TRBD1. The V gene end was trimmed by 4 bases and the J gene end by 5 bases; junction bases not matched to a gene: 2. The germline CDR1 and CDR2 sequences are SGHRS and YFSETQ. This CDR3 comprises 13 residues. Here the CDR3 DNA reads TGCGCCAGCAGCGGGACAGGGGTCGAGACCCAGTACTTC. It codes for CASSGTGVETQYF. The whole variable domain, filled in from reference TRBV5-1 and TRBJ2-5, reads KAGVTQTPRYLIKTRGQQVTLSCSPISGHRSVSWYQQTPGQGLQFLFEYFSETQRNKGNFPGRFSGRQFSNSRSEMNVSTLELGDSALYLCASSGTGVETQYFGPGTRLLVL.

The V and J genes are TRBV11-3 and TRBJ2-1; D call uncertain. Deletions cut 3 bases from V and 0 bases from J, with 12 bases between. Looked up from germline, CDR1 is SGHNT and CDR2 is YENEEA. The CDR3 sequence is 16 residues long. In DNA form, the CDR3 reads TGTGCCAGCAGCTTGAACAGCCCAAGCTCCTACAATGAGCAGTTCTTC. Protein sequence: CASSLNSPSSYNEQFF.

This chain joins TRBV11-2 and TRBJ2-7, with TRBD2 matching over 11 bases. CDR3 length equals 18 residues. V lost 6 bases to trimming and J lost 2 bases; unmatched junction nucleotides: 15. Germline V gives CDR1 SGHAT, CDR2 FQNNGV. The CDR3 here is CASSLVAGGPMGTYEQYF. CDR3 nucleotide sequence: TGTGCCAGCAGTCTTGTAGCGGGAGGGCCTATGGGGACCTACGAGCAGTACTTC. The full variable domain, its missing parts supplied by reference TRBV11-2 and TRBJ2-7, is EAGVAQSPRYKIIEKRQSVAFWCNPISGHATLYWYQQILGQGPKLLIQFQNNGVVDDSQLPKDRFSAERLKGVDSTLKIQPAKLEDSAVYLCASSLVAGGPMGTYEQYFGPGTRLTVT.

V and J are TRBV7-2 and TRBJ1-2; 7 bases fit TRBD1. V lost 5 bases, J lost 8 bases, and 11 bases stayed unmatched. Germline V CDR1 and CDR2: SGHTA, FQGNSA. There are 14 residues in the CDR3. CDR3 in amino acids: CASSPDRVKEGYTF. CDR3 in DNA: TGTGCCAGCAGCCCTGACAGGGTTAAGGAGGGCTACACCTTC.

The CDR3 DNA follows: TGTGCCAGCAGCTTCTCCCTTGCGGGGGACTATGGCTACACCTTC. It translates to CASSFSLAGDYGYTF. The chain is built from TRBV7-9 and TRBJ1-2, with D maybe TRBD1 (5 bases). The CDR3 contains 15 residues. Trimming pared 3 bases from V and 3 bases from J, leaving 14 bases between. CDR1 is SEHNR, CDR2 FQNEAQ, per germline (reference sequence).

The chain recombines TRBV10-3 with TRBJ1-2, with 7 bases that match TRBD1. The CDR3 is made up of 15 amino acids. Germline CDR1 reads ENHRY; CDR2 reads SYGVKD. After removal of 9 bases from V and 0 bases from J, the junction contained 10 bases not matched to a gene. The CDR3 DNA reads TGTGCCATACGCCGGGACAGTAATTCTAACTATGGCTACACCTTC. It is translated as CAIRRDSNSNYGYTF.

The gene calls are TRBV7-2 and TRBJ1-2, with D tentatively TRBD1 (6 bases). The CDR3 loop spans 16 amino acids. V was pared by 1 base and J by 4 bases, with 16 bases between. Germline V gene lookup returns CDR1 SGHTA and CDR2 FQGNSA. DNA for the CDR3: TGTGCCAGCAGCTTAGGACCCGGGGGCGCCAGCTATGGCTACACCTTC. It encodes CASSLGPGGASYGYTF.

On this clone: Other DNA variants within this sample encode the same CDR3. This chain connects TRBV7-9 to TRBJ2-5; no clear D. Germline V gives CDR1 SEHNR, CDR2 FQNEAQ (reference sequence). This CDR3 has 15 residues. The V gene lost 1 base and the J gene lost 2 bases, with 11 bases spanning the gap. CDR3 in DNA: TGTGCCAGCAGCTTAGGGGTTGCAGTACAAGAGACCCAGTACTTC. This gives the protein CASSLGVAVQETQYF.

The chain is built from TRBV2 and TRBJ2-1; TRBD2 matches 11 bases. Germline CDR1 SNHLY, CDR2 FYNNEI. V lost 6 bases and J lost 8; bases outside the gene matches: 6. This CDR3 is built from 14 residues. CDR3 coding DNA: TGTGCCAGCAGCAGACTAGCGGGGACCTATGAGCAGTTCTTC. Translated, it gives CASSRLAGTYEQFF.

The chain combines TRBV15 with TRBJ1-5; a weak D match, TRBD1 (6 bases). This CDR3 region has 12 residues. Trimming left V 0 bases short and J 13 bases short, with 10 bases between. Germline CDR1 LNHNV, CDR2 YYDKDF (reference sequence). As DNA, the CDR3 is TGTGCCACCAGCAGAGATAGGACAGTACAGCATTTT. Its translation: CATSRDRTVQHF.